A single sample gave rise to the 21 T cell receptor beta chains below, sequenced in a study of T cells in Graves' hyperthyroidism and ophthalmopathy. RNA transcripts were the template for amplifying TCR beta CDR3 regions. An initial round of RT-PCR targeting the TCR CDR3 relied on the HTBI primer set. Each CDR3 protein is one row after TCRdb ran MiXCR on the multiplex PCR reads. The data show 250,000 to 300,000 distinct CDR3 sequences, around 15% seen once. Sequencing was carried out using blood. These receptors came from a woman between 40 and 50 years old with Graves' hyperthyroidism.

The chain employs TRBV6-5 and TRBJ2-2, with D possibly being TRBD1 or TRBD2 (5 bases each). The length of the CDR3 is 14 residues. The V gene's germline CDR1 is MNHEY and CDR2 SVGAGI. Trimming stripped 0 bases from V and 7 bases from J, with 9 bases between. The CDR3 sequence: CASSYSGVGGELFF. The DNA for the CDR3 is TGTGCCAGCAGTTACTCGGGGGTTGGCGGGGAGCTGTTTTTT.

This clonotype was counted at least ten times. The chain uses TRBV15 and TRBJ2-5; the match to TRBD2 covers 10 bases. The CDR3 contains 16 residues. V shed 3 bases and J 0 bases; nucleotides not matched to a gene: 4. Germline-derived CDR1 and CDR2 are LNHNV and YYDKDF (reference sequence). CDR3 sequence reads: CATSSGLAVDQETQYF. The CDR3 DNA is TGTGCCACCAGCAGCGGACTAGCGGTAGACCAAGAGACCCAGTACTTC. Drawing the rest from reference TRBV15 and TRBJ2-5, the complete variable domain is DAMVIQNPRYQVTQFGKPVTLSCSQTLNHNVMYWYQQKSSQAPKLLFHYYDKDFNNEADTPDNFQSRRPNTSFCFLDIRSPGLGDTAMYLCATSSGLAVDQETQYFGPGTRLLVL.

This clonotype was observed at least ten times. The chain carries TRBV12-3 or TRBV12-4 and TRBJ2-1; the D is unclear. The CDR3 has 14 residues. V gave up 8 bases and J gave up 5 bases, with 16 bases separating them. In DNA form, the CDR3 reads TGTGCCAGCTGCCGGGCCCAGGTTCACAATGAGCAGTTCTTC. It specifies CASCRAQVHNEQFF.

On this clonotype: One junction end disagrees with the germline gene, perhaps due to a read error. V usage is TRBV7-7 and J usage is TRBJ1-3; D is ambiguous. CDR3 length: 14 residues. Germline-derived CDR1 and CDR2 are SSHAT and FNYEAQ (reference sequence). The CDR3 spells CASSSGLKGNTIYF. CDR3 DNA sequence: TGTGCTAGCAGCTCAGGACTGAAGGGAAACACCATATATTTT.

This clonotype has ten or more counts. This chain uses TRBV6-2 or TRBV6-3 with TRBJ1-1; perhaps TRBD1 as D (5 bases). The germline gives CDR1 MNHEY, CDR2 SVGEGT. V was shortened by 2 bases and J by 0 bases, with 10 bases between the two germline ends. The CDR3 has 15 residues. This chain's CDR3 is CASSYLGHLNTEAFF. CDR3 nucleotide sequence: TGTGCCAGCAGTTACCTTGGACATCTGAACACTGAAGCTTTCTTT.

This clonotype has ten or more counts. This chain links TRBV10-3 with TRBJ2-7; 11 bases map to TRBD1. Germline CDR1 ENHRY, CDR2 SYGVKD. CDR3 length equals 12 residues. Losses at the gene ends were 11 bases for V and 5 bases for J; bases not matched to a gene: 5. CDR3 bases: TGTGCCGTCCAGGGACAGGGGGACGAGCAGTACTTC. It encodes CAVQGQGDEQYF.

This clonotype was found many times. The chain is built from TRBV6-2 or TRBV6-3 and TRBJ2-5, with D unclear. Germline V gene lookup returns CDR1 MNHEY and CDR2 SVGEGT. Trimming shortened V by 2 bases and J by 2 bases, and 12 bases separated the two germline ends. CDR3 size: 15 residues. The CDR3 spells CASSYNTGLQETQYF. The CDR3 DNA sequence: TGTGCCAGCAGTTACAATACGGGCCTACAAGAGACCCAGTACTTC.

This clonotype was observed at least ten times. The CDR3, as DNA: TGTGCCAGCAGTTTCGTTGCAGCCCGACGGTCCAAAAACATTCAGTACTTC. Protein: CASSFVAARRSKNIQYF. This rearrangement joins TRBV28 to TRBJ2-4, with D unresolved. The ends were cut back, 3 bases at V and 2 bases at J, with 17 bases in the middle. CDR1 MDHEN and CDR2 SYDVKM come from the germline V gene. There are 17 residues in the CDR3.

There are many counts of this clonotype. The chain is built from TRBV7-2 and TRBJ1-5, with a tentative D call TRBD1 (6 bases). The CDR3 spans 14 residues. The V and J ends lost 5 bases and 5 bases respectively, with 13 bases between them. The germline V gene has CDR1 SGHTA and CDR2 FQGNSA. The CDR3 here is CASSLVPGDQPQHF. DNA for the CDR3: TGTGCCAGCAGCCTAGTACCAGGGGATCAGCCCCAGCATTTT.

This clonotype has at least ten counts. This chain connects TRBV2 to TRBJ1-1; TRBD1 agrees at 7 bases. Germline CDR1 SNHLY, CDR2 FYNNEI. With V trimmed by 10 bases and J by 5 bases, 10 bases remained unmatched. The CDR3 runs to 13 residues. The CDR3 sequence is CATQDRTGTEAFF. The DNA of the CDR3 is TGTGCCACCCAGGACAGGACTGGGACTGAAGCTTTCTTT.

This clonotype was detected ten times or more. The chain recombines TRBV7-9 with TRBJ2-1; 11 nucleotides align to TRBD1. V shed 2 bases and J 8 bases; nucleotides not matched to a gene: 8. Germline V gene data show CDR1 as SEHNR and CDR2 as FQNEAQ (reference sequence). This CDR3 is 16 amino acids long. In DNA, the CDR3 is TGTGCCAGCAGCTTACCTAGGACAGGGGGCGCGGATGAGCAGTTCTTC. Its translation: CASSLPRTGGADEQFF. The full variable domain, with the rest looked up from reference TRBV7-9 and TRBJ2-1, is DTGVSQNPRHKITKRGQNVTFRCDPISEHNRLYWYRQTLGQGPEFLTYFQNEAQLEKSRLLSDRFSAERPKGSFSTLEIQRTEQGDSAMYLCASSLPRTGGADEQFFGPGTRLTVL.

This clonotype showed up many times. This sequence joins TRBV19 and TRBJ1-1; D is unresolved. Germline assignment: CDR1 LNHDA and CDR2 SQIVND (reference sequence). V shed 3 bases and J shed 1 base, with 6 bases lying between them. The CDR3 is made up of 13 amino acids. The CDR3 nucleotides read TGTGCCAGTAGTATTAACTCGAACACTGAAGCTTTCTTT. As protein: CASSINSNTEAFF.

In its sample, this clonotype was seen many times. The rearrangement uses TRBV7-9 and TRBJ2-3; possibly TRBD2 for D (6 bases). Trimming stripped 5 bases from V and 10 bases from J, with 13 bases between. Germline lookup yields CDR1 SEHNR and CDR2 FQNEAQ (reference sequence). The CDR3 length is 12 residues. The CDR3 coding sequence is TGTGCCAGCAGCCCGGACTACAGTTCGCAGTATTTT. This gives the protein CASSPDYSSQYF. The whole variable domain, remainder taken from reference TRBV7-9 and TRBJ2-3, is DTGVSQNPRHKITKRGQNVTFRCDPISEHNRLYWYRQTLGQGPEFLTYFQNEAQLEKSRLLSDRFSAERPKGSFSTLEIQRTEQGDSAMYLCASSPDYSSQYFGPGTRLTVL.

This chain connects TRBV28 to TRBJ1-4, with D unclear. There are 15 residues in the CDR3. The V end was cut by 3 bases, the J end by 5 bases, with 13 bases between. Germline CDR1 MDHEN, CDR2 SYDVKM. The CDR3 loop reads CASSLTAGNNEKLFF. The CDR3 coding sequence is TGTGCCAGCAGTTTGACTGCTGGGAACAATGAAAAACTGTTTTTT.

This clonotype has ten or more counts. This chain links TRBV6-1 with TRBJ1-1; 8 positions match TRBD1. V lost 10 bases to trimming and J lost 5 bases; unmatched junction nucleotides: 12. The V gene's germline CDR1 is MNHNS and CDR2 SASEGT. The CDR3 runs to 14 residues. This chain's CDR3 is CATSGRQGRTEAFF. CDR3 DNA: TGTGCCACGAGCGGGAGACAGGGGAGGACTGAAGCTTTCTTT.

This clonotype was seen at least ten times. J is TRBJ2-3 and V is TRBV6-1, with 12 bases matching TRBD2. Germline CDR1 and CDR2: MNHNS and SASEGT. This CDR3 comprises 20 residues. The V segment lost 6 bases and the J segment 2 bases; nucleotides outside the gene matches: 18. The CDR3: CASRPWGPSGRAFPTDTQYF. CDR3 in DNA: TGTGCCAGCAGACCATGGGGGCCTAGCGGGAGGGCCTTCCCCACAGATACGCAGTATTTT.

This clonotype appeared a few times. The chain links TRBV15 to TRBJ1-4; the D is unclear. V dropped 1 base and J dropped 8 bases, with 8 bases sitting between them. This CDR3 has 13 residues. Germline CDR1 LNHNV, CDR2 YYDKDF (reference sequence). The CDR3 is CATSRGTEEKLFF. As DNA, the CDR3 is TGTGCCACCAGCAGAGGAACGGAAGAAAAACTGTTTTTT.

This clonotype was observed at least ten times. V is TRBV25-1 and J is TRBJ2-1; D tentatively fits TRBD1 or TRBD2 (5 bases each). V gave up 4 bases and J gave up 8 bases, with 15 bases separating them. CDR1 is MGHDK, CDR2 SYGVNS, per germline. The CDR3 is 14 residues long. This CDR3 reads CASSGGTAPDEQFF. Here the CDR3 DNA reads TGTGCCAGCAGTGGGGGGACGGCGCCCGATGAGCAGTTCTTC.

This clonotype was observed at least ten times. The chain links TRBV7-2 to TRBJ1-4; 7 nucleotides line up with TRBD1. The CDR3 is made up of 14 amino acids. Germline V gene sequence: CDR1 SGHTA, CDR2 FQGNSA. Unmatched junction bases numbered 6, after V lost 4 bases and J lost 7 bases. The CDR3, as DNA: TGTGCCAGCAGCTCGACAGGGTTCCGTGAAAAACTGTTTTTT. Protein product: CASSSTGFREKLFF.

The CDR3 spells CASSQISGRQETQYF. In DNA, the CDR3 is TGTGCCAGCAGCCAAATTAGCGGGCGGCAAGAGACCCAGTACTTC. V gene TRBV7-9 combines with J gene TRBJ2-5; 7 positions agree with TRBD2. The CDR3 has 15 amino acids. Germline CDR1 SEHNR, CDR2 FQNEAQ (reference sequence). V lost 5 bases, J lost 2 bases, and 8 bases stayed unmatched.

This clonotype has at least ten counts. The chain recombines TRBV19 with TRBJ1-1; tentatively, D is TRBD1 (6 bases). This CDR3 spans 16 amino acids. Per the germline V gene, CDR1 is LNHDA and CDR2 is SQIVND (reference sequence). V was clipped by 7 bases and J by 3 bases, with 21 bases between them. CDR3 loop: CASTTTGTPQDTEAFF. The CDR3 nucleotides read TGTGCCAGTACAACCACCGGGACACCCCAAGACACTGAAGCTTTCTTT.